Included here is one TCR beta chain sequence, with context. Its antigen is currently not known. Base-call qualities are not available, and no considerably larger clone is one nucleotide away. Taken from cysteine to phenylalanine, the CDR3 has 12 residues. Only the CDR3 region is kept as DNA, spanning 36 bases read in frame from base 1. CDR1 and CDR2 were assigned from the germline V gene as SGHVS and FNYEAQ. The V and J ends are trimmed by 8 bases and 8 bases, leaving 12 bases between them. To prepare the library, UMI-ligation and nested PCR was applied. To cover both TRBC1 and TRBC2, the beta constant-region primer consisted of an equimolar mix of two oligonucleotides. Four rounds of PCR, combining the SP2 primer with nested alpha and beta constant-region primers, were used to amplify the ligated cDNA. A single-stranded oligonucleotide carrying the SP2 primer and a 12-nucleotide UMI was ligated to the 3' end of the cDNA by T4 RNA ligase 1. Incubation of the ligation reaction lasted roughly 20-24 hours at 16 degrees C. PCR2 was typically performed as a SYBR Green qPCR and was stopped at a predetermined threshold so that over-amplification was prevented. Apart from the first purification, every purification step used Agencourt AMPure XP magnetic beads. Libraries were quantified by Qubit and checked on a TapeStation, with a main peak expected near 650 bp. Pooled libraries were sequenced on an Illumina MiSeq with v2 2x251 paired-end kits, typically giving roughly 0.95-2 million reads per sample. Each sample's library went into the pool at around 4 nM, and roughly 5-8% PhiX was added to help with cluster recognition. For the original study's pipeline: Decombinator assigned V and J genes to Demultiplexor-processed FASTQ reads by tag matching, allowing a single base-pair mismatch. Collapsinator used UMIs to correct both sequencing errors and frequency errors arising from PCR heterogeneity. TCRs were translated and CDR3s were extracted from the conserved cysteine to the FGXG phenylalanine by CDR3Translator, with non-productive sequences being flagged. Gini, Shannon entropy and inverse Simpson indices were calculated on repertoires that had been subsampled to equal numbers of UMI-defined TCRs. Within the linear range, a power law was fitted by maximum likelihood to the distributions of clonotype abundance. When run on a single naive CD8 sample, MIGEC and the pipeline yielded similar UMI counts, similar unique TCR numbers and similar clonal distributions. One analysis removed from the naive repertoire any naive TCRs that were also present in any memory subset from the same donor. Repertoires were searched for around 8,000 CMV-associated CDR3 sequences compiled from VDJdb and a published dataset. TCRdb reworked the public reads: Q25 trimming with fastp, MiXCR clone assembly, productive beta chains retained. Entries that share a CDR3 protein sequence are merged under the most common genes and DNA. The V and J calls and clone size come from TCRdb's table, not from the authors' own analysis. The sample profile shows 80,000 or so distinct CDR3 sequences; about 10% of them were found once. Clones ranked in the top ten supply 1.2% of the sample.

These data are taken from a study of naive and memory T cell subsets (dated by TCRdb to about 2017). Some background on the complete study: An open-source, UMI-based TCR alpha and beta sequencing pipeline was applied to sorted naive and memory peripheral blood T cell subsets. The results of the functional CMV T cell responses matched the IgG serology results in every case. RNA was DNase-treated and reverse transcribed with TCR constant-region primers, mostly using SuperScript III.

From the second PCR step onward, the TCR alpha chain libraries and the TCR beta chain libraries were amplified separately. Donor CMV status was determined by IFNgamma production from CD4+ T cells after overnight stimulation of fresh PBMCs with CMV viral lysate. CD4 T cells were positively selected with Miltenyi beads, followed by positive selection of CD8 T cells from the CD4-negative fraction. Cells were stained for CD3, CD4, CD8, CD45RA, CD27 and a live/dead dye and were sorted on a BD Aria II into four subsets based on CD45RA and CD27. A few healthy volunteers provided blood, and the blood of each volunteer was split into CD4 and CD8 T cells and then into four differentiation subsets. Around 130 ml of peripheral blood was taken from each donor, and PBMC were separated by density-gradient centrifugation on Ficoll-Paque PLUS. The sorted cells were lysed in RLT buffer, after which RNA was extracted using a Qiagen RNeasy kit and kept at -80 degrees C.

Paper-wide results and their limitations: The repertoire findings for the naive and memory subsets could not be validated, as no ground truth was available. Each clonotype was defined as a single alpha or beta chain sequence rather than as a paired alpha/beta receptor. A few larger clonotypes were present in naive repertoires, especially CD8 naive repertoires, and these clonotypes were possibly memory cells re-expressing CD45RA. Once error correction was done, more than 90% of naive TCR sequences showed up just once, which made the naive abundance distributions much steeper than those of the memory subsets. The abundance of TCRs followed a power law with an exponent that differed between naive and memory subsets yet stayed consistent across the three individuals. Gini index rose and Shannon and inverse Simpson diversity fell from naive through CM, EM and EMRA in both CD4 and CD8 cells. RNA-based TCR counts may be affected by expression changes linked to T cell activation and differentiation.

The chain couples TRBV7-6 to TRBJ2-2; the D gene lacks a confident call. Source material: naive CD8+ T cells from blood. The cell subset or site label for this specimen denotes: naive T cells, CD45RA high CD27+. This clonotype was obtained from a human donor in good health. The CDR3 protein: CASLRAAGELFF. Here is the DNA: TGTGCCAGCCTGCGTGCGGCGGGGGAGCTGTTTTTT.